One sample yielded the 15 T cell receptor beta chains listed below, sequenced in a study of T cell responses to AZD1222 COVID-19 vaccine. Some clones are missing from TCRdb's copy, which holds only in-frame ones; the method was immunoSEQ multiplex PCR. The sample lists nearly 110,000 clones, about 90% occurring once. The specimen was peripheral blood, collected on day 0 of AZD1222 vaccination. The receptors were sampled from an adult in good health.

This clone was seen just once. The rearrangement links TRBV4-2 to TRBJ2-1, with 9 bases fitting TRBD2. V was pared by 3 bases and J by 0 bases, with 3 bases of the junction left unmatched. CDR1 and CDR2 (germline): LGHNA, YNFKEQ. The CDR3 loop spans 16 amino acids. DNA for the CDR3: TGTGCCAGCAGCCAGGAGACTAGCGGCTCCTACAATGAGCAGTTCTTC. This codes for CASSQETSGSYNEQFF.

The J gene is TRBJ1-5, the V gene TRBV6-5, with 7 nucleotides matching TRBD1. Germline CDR1 and CDR2: MNHEY and SVGAGI. The CDR3 totals 15 residues. Trimming took 5 bases from V and 4 from J; bases not matched to a gene: 8. DNA for the CDR3: TGTGCCAGCAGTACGCCGGGACAGCAGAATCAGCCCCAGCATTTT. Encoded protein: CASSTPGQQNQPQHF.

V is TRBV2 and J is TRBJ2-5; 14 positions match TRBD2. V shed 4 bases, J shed 5 bases, and the junction held 6 bases outside the gene matches. The germline gives CDR1 SNHLY, CDR2 FYNNEI. The CDR3 runs to 16 residues. The chain's CDR3 is CASSAGLAGGRETQYF. CDR3 nucleotide sequence: TGTGCCAGCAGTGCCGGACTAGCGGGAGGACGGGAGACCCAGTACTTC.

The rearrangement uses TRBV6-5 and TRBJ2-3; D uncertain. The germline V and J ends were trimmed by 6 bases and 2 bases, with 9 bases remaining between them. CDR1 is MNHEY, CDR2 SVGAGI, per germline. The CDR3 spans 13 residues. The CDR3 DNA reads as TGTGCCAGCAGCCCCACCCCCACAGATACGCAGTATTTT. This encodes CASSPTPTDTQYF.

This clone occurred once. This chain links TRBV30 with TRBJ2-7, with D unresolved. V was cut by 1 base and J by 7 bases, with 11 bases left in between. Germline CDR1 is GTSNPN and CDR2 is SVGIG (reference sequence). There are 12 residues in the CDR3. CDR3 region: CAWSGLRWEQYF. In DNA, the CDR3 is TGTGCCTGGAGTGGTTTAAGGTGGGAGCAGTACTTC.

The chain carries TRBV28 and TRBJ2-2; D is undetermined. CDR3 length: 12 amino acids. Germline lookup yields CDR1 MDHEN and CDR2 SYDVKM. Trimming left V 3 bases short and J 6 bases short, with 5 bases between. The CDR3 DNA reads as TGTGCCAGCAGTTTGCGTTCCGGGGAGCTGTTTTTT. Translating it yields CASSLRSGELFF.

The rearrangement links TRBV28 to TRBJ1-2, with 8 bases lining up with TRBD1. The V segment lost 3 bases and the J segment 7 bases; nucleotides outside the gene matches: 1. The CDR3 has 12 amino acids. The V gene's germline CDR1 is MDHEN and CDR2 SYDVKM. CDR3 in DNA: TGTGCCAGCAGTTTTACAGGGGGTGGCTACACCTTC. Its translation is CASSFTGGGYTF.

The gene calls are TRBV28 and TRBJ2-7; 13 nucleotides line up with TRBD2. The CDR3 spans 17 residues. V shed 7 bases and J 3 bases; nucleotides not matched to a gene: 12. CDR1 MDHEN and CDR2 SYDVKM come from the germline V gene. In DNA form, the CDR3 reads TGTGCCAGCACGGGAAAAATACTAGCGGGAGGGAACTACGAGCAGTACTTC. This codes for CASTGKILAGGNYEQYF.

CDR3 in DNA: TGTGCCAGCAGCGTAGGGGAAGGGGAATTTTACGAGCAGTACTTC. It codes for CASSVGEGEFYEQYF. V and J are TRBV9 and TRBJ2-7; perhaps TRBD1 as D (5 bases). CDR3 length: 15 residues. V shed 0 bases and J shed 4 bases, with 14 bases lying between them. Germline CDR1 is SGDLS and CDR2 is YYNGEE.

The chain joins TRBV10-3 to TRBJ2-7; D is perhaps TRBD1 (7 bases). V dropped 3 bases and J dropped 0 bases, with 12 bases sitting between them. This CDR3 is built from 15 residues. From germline, CDR1 is ENHRY and CDR2 SYGVKD. Here the CDR3 reads CAISDSRGVSYEQYF. Written as DNA, the CDR3 is TGTGCCATCAGTGACTCCAGGGGGGTCTCCTACGAGCAGTACTTC.

The V and J genes are TRBV6-2 or TRBV6-3 and TRBJ1-5; D is unresolved. The ends were cut back, 0 bases at V and 7 bases at J, with 13 bases in the middle. Germline lookup yields CDR1 MNHEY and CDR2 SVGEGT. The CDR3 has 15 residues. The DNA for the CDR3 is TGTGCCAGCAGTTACTCTGGACTTGGGCGCCAGCCCCAGCATTTT. It specifies CASSYSGLGRQPQHF.

The gene calls are TRBV11-3 and TRBJ2-7; 8 bases agree with TRBD2. This CDR3 spans 14 amino acids. CDR1 is SGHNT and CDR2 is YENEEA in the germline V gene. J was trimmed by 6 bases and V by 2 bases; bases with no gene match: 6. CDR3 sequence (DNA): TGTGCCAGCAGCTTACTCGGGAGGGACCGCGAGCAGTACTTC. Its protein is CASSLLGRDREQYF. Drawing the rest from reference TRBV11-3 and TRBJ2-7, the complete variable domain is EAGVVQSPRYKIIEKKQPVAFWCNPISGHNTLYWYLQNLGQGPELLIRYENEEAVDDSQLPKDRFSAERLKGVDSTLKIQPAELGDSAVYLCASSLLGRDREQYFGPGTRLTVT.

The chain recombines TRBV5-1 with TRBJ2-2, with 16 nucleotides matching TRBD2. V lost 4 bases and J lost 6; bases outside the gene matches: 9. The CDR3 sequence is 18 residues long. Germline V lookup: CDR1 SGHRS, CDR2 YFSETQ. The CDR3 DNA is TGCGCCAGCAGCCAGGGACTAGCGGGAGGGACGCCCGCCGGGGAGCTGTTTTTT. Its translation is CASSQGLAGGTPAGELFF.

V usage is TRBV11-3 and J usage is TRBJ2-1; TRBD2 matches at 9 bases. J was trimmed by 6 bases and V by 3 bases; bases with no gene match: 6. Germline V gives CDR1 SGHNT, CDR2 YENEEA. This CDR3 contains 15 residues. CDR3 nucleotide sequence: TGTGCCAGCAGCTTTAGCGGGAGCCAGTTCAATGAGCAGTTCTTC. The encoded protein is CASSFSGSQFNEQFF.

This sequence joins TRBV6-5 and TRBJ2-7, with D possibly called TRBD1 or TRBD2 (5 bases each). The V end was cut by 0 bases, the J end by 6 bases, with 15 bases between. Germline V CDR1 and CDR2: MNHEY, SVGAGI. The CDR3 is 15 residues long. The CDR3 is CASSYSGTAHFEQYF. The DNA of the CDR3 is TGTGCCAGCAGTTACTCGGGGACGGCCCACTTCGAGCAGTACTTC.